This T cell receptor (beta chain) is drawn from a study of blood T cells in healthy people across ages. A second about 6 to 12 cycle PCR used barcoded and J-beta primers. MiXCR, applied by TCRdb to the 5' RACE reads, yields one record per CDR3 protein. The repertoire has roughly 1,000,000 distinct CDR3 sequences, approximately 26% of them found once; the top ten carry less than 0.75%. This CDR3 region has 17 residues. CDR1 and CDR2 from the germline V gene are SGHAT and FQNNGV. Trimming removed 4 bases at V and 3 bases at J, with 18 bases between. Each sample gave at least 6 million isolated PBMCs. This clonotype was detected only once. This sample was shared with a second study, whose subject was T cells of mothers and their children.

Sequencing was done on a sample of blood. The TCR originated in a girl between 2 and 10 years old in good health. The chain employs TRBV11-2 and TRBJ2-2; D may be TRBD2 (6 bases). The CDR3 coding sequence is TGTGCCAGCAGCTCGGGGATCGGGGGTAGTTACACCGGGGAGCTGTTTTTT. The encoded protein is CASSSGIGGSYTGELFF. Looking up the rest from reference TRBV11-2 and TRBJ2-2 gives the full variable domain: EAGVAQSPRYKIIEKRQSVAFWCNPISGHATLYWYQQILGQGPKLLIQFQNNGVVDDSQLPKDRFSAERLKGVDSTLKIQPAKLEDSAVYLCASSSGIGGSYTGELFFGEGSRLTVL.